The next 30 T cell receptor beta chains were all read from a single sample in a study of CD8+ T cells in alopecia areata. TCR sequencing used cDNA made by reverse transcription of extracted RNA. Generated by immunoSEQ multiplex PCR, the TCRdb table keeps only in-frame clones and is missing some. The table has 90,000 to 150,000 clones, roughly two fifths seen once. Material for sequencing was CD4+ T cells sorted from blood. These receptor sequences come from a human donor with alopecia areata.

The chain employs TRBV5-1 and TRBJ2-3; 8 bases map to TRBD2. The germline gives CDR1 SGHRS, CDR2 YFSETQ. With V trimmed by 1 base and J by 0 bases, 4 bases remained unmatched. The CDR3 is made up of 16 amino acids. The CDR3 loop is CASSLTSGYSTDTQYF. In DNA, the CDR3 is TGCGCCAGCAGCTTGACTAGCGGATACAGCACAGATACGCAGTATTTT.

The chain employs TRBV30 and TRBJ1-1, with D perhaps TRBD1 (5 bases). The length of the CDR3 is 13 residues. Per germline, CDR1 GTSNPN and CDR2 SVGIG (reference sequence). V lost 8 bases to trimming and J lost 1 base, with 14 bases between them. The CDR3 reads CAGGRTKNTEAFF. The CDR3 nucleotides are TGTGCCGGGGGACGGACCAAGAACACTGAAGCTTTCTTT.

V usage is TRBV28 and J usage is TRBJ2-1; 8 nucleotides match TRBD1. The CDR3 extends over 15 amino acids. Losses at the gene ends were 6 bases for V and 3 bases for J; bases not matched to a gene: 7. The germline CDR1 and CDR2 sequences are MDHEN and SYDVKM. CDR3 loop: CASRHTGTGYNEQFF. The CDR3 bases are TGTGCCAGCAGGCATACCGGGACAGGCTACAATGAGCAGTTCTTC.

CDR3 residues: CASSFGTHPGNEQFF. The CDR3 nucleotides read TGTGCCAGCAGTTTTGGGACGCACCCCGGGAATGAGCAGTTCTTC. The chain is built from TRBV27 and TRBJ2-1; either TRBD1 or TRBD2 may supply D (5 bases each). The germline V gene has CDR1 MNHEY and CDR2 SMNVEV (reference sequence). The CDR3 is made up of 15 amino acids. Trimming took off 3 bases at V and 7 bases at J, with 16 bases between the two ends.

Comment on this clone: At the DNA level, this CDR3 is encoded by other sequences in the same sample as well. This chain joins TRBV29-1 and TRBJ2-5, with TRBD1 identical over 7 bases. CDR3 length equals 12 residues. Germline CDR1 reads SQVTM; CDR2 reads ANQGSEA. Trimming took 4 bases from V and 4 from J; bases not matched to a gene: 3. The CDR3 loop reads CSVVGGGETQYF. In nucleotides, the CDR3 is TGCAGCGTTGTAGGGGGCGGAGAGACCCAGTACTTC.

This clone turned up a few times. This chain links TRBV29-1 with TRBJ2-7, with 8 bases matching TRBD1. Germline V gene lookup returns CDR1 SQVTM and CDR2 ANQGSEA. The CDR3 is 13 amino acids. V lost 6 bases to trimming and J lost 2 bases; unmatched junction nucleotides: 6. CDR3 protein: CSVRMDRAYEQYF. DNA for the CDR3: TGCAGCGTCCGAATGGACAGGGCCTACGAGCAGTACTTC.

The chain joins TRBV6-5 to TRBJ1-1; the D gene is possibly TRBD1 (5 bases). CDR1 and CDR2 from the germline V gene are MNHEY and SVGAGI. This CDR3 spans 13 amino acids. Trimming left V 5 bases short and J 7 bases short, with 14 bases between. The CDR3 DNA sequence: TGTGCCAGCAGTCACGGACACCTGGGTGAAGCTTTCTTT. It is translated as CASSHGHLGEAFF.

The chain is built from TRBV29-1 and TRBJ1-3, with unresolved D. Germline loops: CDR1 SQVTM, CDR2 ANQGSEA. Trimming pared 3 bases from V and 0 bases from J, leaving 9 bases between. This CDR3 region has 14 residues. CDR3 loop: CSVEDQPSGNTIYF. CDR3 nucleotide sequence: TGCAGCGTTGAGGATCAACCCTCTGGAAACACCATATATTTT. Full variable domain (missing parts from reference TRBV29-1 and TRBJ1-3): SAVISQKPSRDICQRGTSLTIQCQVDSQVTMMFWYRQQPGQSLTLIATANQGSEATYESGFVIDKFPISRPNLTFSTLTVSNMSPEDSSIYLCSVEDQPSGNTIYFGEGSWLTVV.

The chain recombines TRBV10-3 with TRBJ2-1; TRBD2 matches at 8 bases. In germline, CDR1 is ENHRY, CDR2 SYGVKD. V shed 6 bases and J 8 bases; nucleotides not matched to a gene: 6. The CDR3 is 13 amino acids. CDR3 sequence reads: CAISDRTSHEQFF. The DNA of the CDR3 is TGTGCCATCAGCGACCGGACTAGCCATGAGCAGTTCTTC.

The chain has TRBV12-5 and TRBJ2-7; perhaps TRBD2 as D (6 bases). Germline loops: CDR1 LGHNT, CDR2 FRNRAP. The CDR3 contains 16 residues. Between the trimmed V and J ends, which lost 0 bases and 0 bases, there was a span of 12 bases. DNA for the CDR3: TGTGCTAGTGGTTTGGTAACGGGGGTACGCTCCTACGAGCAGTACTTC. Encoded protein: CASGLVTGVRSYEQYF.

The J gene is TRBJ1-2, the V gene TRBV30; tentatively, D is TRBD1 (6 bases). The germline CDR1 and CDR2 sequences are GTSNPN and SVGIG (reference sequence). V lost 3 bases and J lost 1, with 12 bases in between. The CDR3 covers 14 residues. The CDR3 spells CAWRRGGNNYGYTF. The CDR3 nucleotides are TGTGCCTGGAGACGAGGGGGAAATAACTATGGCTACACCTTC.

This clone was counted between two and nine times. This chain uses TRBV29-1 with TRBJ2-7; D may match TRBD1 or TRBD2 (5 bases each). The V gene lost 8 bases and the J gene lost 9 bases, with 20 bases spanning the gap. Germline CDR1 reads SQVTM; CDR2 reads ANQGSEA. The CDR3 runs to 12 residues. The CDR3 spells CSIRTGPRVQYF. The CDR3, as DNA: TGCAGCATCCGTACGGGGCCGAGGGTGCAGTACTTC.

This sequence joins TRBV5-1 and TRBJ1-1; no clear D gene. CDR1 is SGHRS and CDR2 is YFSETQ in the germline V gene. This CDR3 has 14 residues. V was pared by 1 base and J by 3 bases, with 10 bases between. CDR3 region: CASSLSRPDTEAFF. CDR3 nucleotide sequence: TGCGCCAGCAGCTTGTCCCGGCCTGACACTGAAGCTTTCTTT.

The chain combines TRBV4-3 with TRBJ2-7, with TRBD2 identical over 15 bases. Germline V gene data show CDR1 as LGHNA and CDR2 as YSLEER. The CDR3 extends over 16 amino acids. V shed 5 bases, J shed 1 base, and the junction held 3 bases outside the gene matches. The CDR3: CASSRTSGRESYEQYF. The CDR3 DNA follows: TGCGCCAGCAGCAGGACTAGCGGGAGGGAATCCTACGAGCAGTACTTC.

The chain couples TRBV30 to TRBJ2-3; TRBD2 agrees at 8 bases. After removal of 3 bases from V and 4 bases from J, the junction contained 6 bases not matched to a gene. Germline V CDR1 and CDR2: GTSNPN, SVGIG (reference sequence). This CDR3 has 14 residues. The CDR3 reads CAWRPGAGADTQYF. In DNA, the CDR3 is TGTGCCTGGAGACCGGGAGCGGGAGCAGATACGCAGTATTTT.

The V and J genes are TRBV5-1 and TRBJ2-3; D might be TRBD1 or TRBD2, each matching 5 bases. Germline values: CDR1 SGHRS, CDR2 YFSETQ. Between the trimmed V and J ends, which lost 1 base and 3 bases, there was a span of 12 bases. The CDR3 length is 15 residues. CDR3 in DNA: TGCGCCAGCAGCTTGTCGGGGCCCATGACAGATACGCAGTATTTT. Protein: CASSLSGPMTDTQYF.

This clone was observed a handful of times. The chain is built from TRBV29-1 and TRBJ2-3, with D possibly being TRBD2 (7 bases). The germline V gene has CDR1 SQVTM and CDR2 ANQGSEA. The CDR3 loop spans 15 amino acids. Trimming left V 6 bases short and J 0 bases short, with 16 bases between. CDR3 region: CSVNGGGGSTDTQYF. In DNA form, the CDR3 reads TGCAGCGTGAATGGGGGAGGGGGGAGCACAGATACGCAGTATTTT.

There are a few counts of this clone. CDR3: CSASWTSGGSDTQYF. The CDR3 coding sequence is TGCAGCGCCTCGTGGACTAGCGGGGGATCGGATACGCAGTATTTT. The V and J genes are TRBV29-1 and TRBJ2-3; 13 bases are shared with TRBD2. Germline loops: CDR1 SQVTM, CDR2 ANQGSEA. The J segment lost 6 bases and the V segment lost 7 bases, leaving 10 bases of the junction unmatched. The CDR3 is 15 residues long.

Regarding this clone: Other DNA variants within this sample encode the same CDR3. The V and J genes are TRBV29-1 and TRBJ2-7; 10 bases map to TRBD1. V shed 4 bases, J shed 3 bases, and the junction held 3 bases outside the gene matches. CDR1 SQVTM and CDR2 ANQGSEA come from the germline V gene. The length of the CDR3 is 13 residues. CDR3 in amino acids: CSVGRTGGYEQYF. The CDR3 coding sequence is TGCAGCGTTGGAAGGACAGGGGGCTACGAGCAGTACTTC.

V is TRBV29-1 and J is TRBJ1-1; TRBD1 aligns across 8 bases. V lost 7 bases and J lost 2; bases outside the gene matches: 12. CDR1 and CDR2 from the germline V gene are SQVTM and ANQGSEA. This CDR3 region has 15 residues. In nucleotides, the CDR3 is TGCAGCGCCTTGGACAGGGAAAAGGGAAACACTGAAGCTTTCTTT. Its protein is CSALDREKGNTEAFF.

This clone showed up just a few times. The chain joins TRBV30 to TRBJ2-1; tentative D call: TRBD2 (6 bases). Germline V gives CDR1 GTSNPN, CDR2 SVGIG (reference sequence). Trimming cost V 0 bases and J 6 bases, with 9 bases left between them. CDR3 length: 13 amino acids. CDR3: CAWSVQLANEQFF. Written as DNA, the CDR3 is TGTGCCTGGAGTGTACAACTAGCCAATGAGCAGTTCTTC.

This clone was found a few times. This chain joins TRBV7-9 and TRBJ1-3, with D uncertain. V was pared by 5 bases and J by 0 bases, with 5 bases between. The CDR3 is made up of 13 amino acids. Germline assignment: CDR1 SEHNR and CDR2 FQNEAQ (reference sequence). CDR3 bases: TGTGCCAGCAGCCCCAACTCTGGAAACACCATATATTTT. Its translation is CASSPNSGNTIYF. Using reference TRBV7-9 and TRBJ1-3 for the parts outside the CDR3, the full variable domain is DTGVSQNPRHKITKRGQNVTFRCDPISEHNRLYWYRQTLGQGPEFLTYFQNEAQLEKSRLLSDRFSAERPKGSFSTLEIQRTEQGDSAMYLCASSPNSGNTIYFGEGSWLTVV.

CDR3: CSARQETQYF. The CDR3 nucleotides are TGCAGCGCCCGACAAGAGACCCAGTACTTC. The rearrangement joins TRBV29-1 to TRBJ2-5, with no clear D. Trimming took off 7 bases at V and 2 bases at J, with 5 bases between the two ends. CDR1 and CDR2 from the germline V gene are SQVTM and ANQGSEA. There are 10 residues in the CDR3.

This clone was seen only a few times. The chain carries TRBV7-9 and TRBJ2-1; 7 bases match TRBD1. V was pared by 5 bases and J by 4 bases, with 8 bases of the junction left unmatched. The CDR3 runs to 15 residues. The germline CDR1 and CDR2 sequences are SEHNR and FQNEAQ (reference sequence). The CDR3 DNA sequence: TGTGCCAGCAGCCCCAGAGGGGGCAGTTACAATGAGCAGTTCTTC. Amino acids: CASSPRGGSYNEQFF.

There are a few counts of this clone. The chain uses TRBV7-8 and TRBJ2-2; D perhaps matches TRBD2 (5 bases). Trimming cost V 6 bases and J 5 bases, with 19 bases left between them. CDR3 size: 16 residues. In germline, CDR1 is SGHVS, CDR2 FQNEAQ. The CDR3 DNA reads TGTGCCAGCAGGATGATGGACGGAGGAGTGACCGGGGAGCTGTTTTTT. This encodes CASRMMDGGVTGELFF.

The rearrangement joins TRBV5-1 to TRBJ2-5; TRBD1 matches 8 bases. V was pared by 5 bases and J by 0 bases, with 12 bases of the junction left unmatched. The CDR3 contains 17 residues. Per the germline V gene, CDR1 is SGHRS and CDR2 is YFSETQ. Here the CDR3 reads CASRKSPGTGNQETQYF. CDR3 coding DNA: TGCGCCAGCAGGAAATCTCCCGGGACAGGAAACCAAGAGACCCAGTACTTC.

This clone was seen a handful of times. Different DNA sequences within this sample yield the same CDR3. V and J are TRBV29-1 and TRBJ2-7, with 10 bases aligning to TRBD1. V gave up 4 bases and J gave up 3 bases; unmatched junction bases: 6. Germline V CDR1 and CDR2: SQVTM, ANQGSEA. This CDR3 is built from 14 residues. CDR3 loop: CSVGRDRGFYEQYF. CDR3 DNA: TGCAGCGTTGGAAGGGACAGGGGTTTCTACGAGCAGTACTTC.

This chain connects TRBV29-1 to TRBJ2-1; the match to TRBD2 covers 9 bases. Germline loops: CDR1 SQVTM, CDR2 ANQGSEA. V gave up 7 bases and J gave up 6 bases; unmatched junction bases: 13. The CDR3 loop spans 15 amino acids. The CDR3 loop is CSAWYRLAGSNEQFF. In DNA, the CDR3 is TGCAGCGCGTGGTATAGGCTAGCGGGGAGCAATGAGCAGTTCTTC.

This clone has more than one count but fewer than ten. The CDR3 region is CASSSEAGANDNEQFF. CDR3 nucleotide sequence: TGTGCCAGCAGCTCCGAAGCGGGAGCGAACGACAATGAGCAGTTCTTC. The chain is built from TRBV7-6 and TRBJ2-1, with 8 bases that match TRBD2. J lost 5 bases, V lost 4 bases, and 10 bases had no gene match. This CDR3 has 16 residues. Per germline, CDR1 SGHVS and CDR2 FNYEAQ.

This sequence joins TRBV5-1 and TRBJ2-3; 7 nucleotides match TRBD1. Germline V gene data show CDR1 as SGHRS and CDR2 as YFSETQ. V was clipped by 6 bases and J by 4 bases; unmatched bases: 11. The CDR3 sequence is 15 residues long. The CDR3 loop reads CASTEGTVGADTQYF. The CDR3 nucleotides read TGCGCCAGCACCGAAGGGACAGTGGGGGCAGATACGCAGTATTTT.